This entry is about one T cell receptor (beta chain). Its antigen is currently unknown. This table comes from immunoSEQ multiplex PCR, and its TCRdb copy is limited to in-frame clones, with some not included. Singletons are absent from the sample, which has tens of thousands of clones. The sample belongs to a study of T cell clonality in common variable immunodeficiency. Study-level results: Fewer TCRbeta clones were shared among CVID subjects than controls. In common variable immunodeficiency, TCR beta chains reportedly carried fewer deletions and N-nucleotide insertions.

This receptor was obtained from a person aged 18 to 69 in good health. Specimen: peripheral blood mononuclear cells.

The CDR3 is CASSIGRQNNEQFF. The sequenced CDR3 bases are TGTGCCAGTAGTATAGGGCGGCAGAACAATGAG. V is TRBV19 and J is TRBJ2-1; D gene ambiguous. Read data end 3 residues before the CDR3 end; the end is taken from the germline J gene. CDR1 and CDR2 (germline): LNHDA, SQIVND (reference sequence). CDR3 length equals 14 residues. Trimming stripped 1 base from V and 5 bases from J, with 9 bases between.